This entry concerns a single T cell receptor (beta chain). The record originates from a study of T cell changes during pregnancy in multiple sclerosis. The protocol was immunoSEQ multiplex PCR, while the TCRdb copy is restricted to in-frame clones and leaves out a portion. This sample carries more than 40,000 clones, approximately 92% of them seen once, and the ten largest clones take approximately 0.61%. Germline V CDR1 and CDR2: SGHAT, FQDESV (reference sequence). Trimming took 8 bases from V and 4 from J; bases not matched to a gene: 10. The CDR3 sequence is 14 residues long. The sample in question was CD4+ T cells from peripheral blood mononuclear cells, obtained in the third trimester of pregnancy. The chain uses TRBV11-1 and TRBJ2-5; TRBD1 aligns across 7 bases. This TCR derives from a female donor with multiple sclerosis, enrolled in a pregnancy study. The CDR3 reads CASQIGTVAETQYF. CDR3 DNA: TGTGCCAGCCAAATCGGGACAGTCGCAGAGACCCAGTACTTC.